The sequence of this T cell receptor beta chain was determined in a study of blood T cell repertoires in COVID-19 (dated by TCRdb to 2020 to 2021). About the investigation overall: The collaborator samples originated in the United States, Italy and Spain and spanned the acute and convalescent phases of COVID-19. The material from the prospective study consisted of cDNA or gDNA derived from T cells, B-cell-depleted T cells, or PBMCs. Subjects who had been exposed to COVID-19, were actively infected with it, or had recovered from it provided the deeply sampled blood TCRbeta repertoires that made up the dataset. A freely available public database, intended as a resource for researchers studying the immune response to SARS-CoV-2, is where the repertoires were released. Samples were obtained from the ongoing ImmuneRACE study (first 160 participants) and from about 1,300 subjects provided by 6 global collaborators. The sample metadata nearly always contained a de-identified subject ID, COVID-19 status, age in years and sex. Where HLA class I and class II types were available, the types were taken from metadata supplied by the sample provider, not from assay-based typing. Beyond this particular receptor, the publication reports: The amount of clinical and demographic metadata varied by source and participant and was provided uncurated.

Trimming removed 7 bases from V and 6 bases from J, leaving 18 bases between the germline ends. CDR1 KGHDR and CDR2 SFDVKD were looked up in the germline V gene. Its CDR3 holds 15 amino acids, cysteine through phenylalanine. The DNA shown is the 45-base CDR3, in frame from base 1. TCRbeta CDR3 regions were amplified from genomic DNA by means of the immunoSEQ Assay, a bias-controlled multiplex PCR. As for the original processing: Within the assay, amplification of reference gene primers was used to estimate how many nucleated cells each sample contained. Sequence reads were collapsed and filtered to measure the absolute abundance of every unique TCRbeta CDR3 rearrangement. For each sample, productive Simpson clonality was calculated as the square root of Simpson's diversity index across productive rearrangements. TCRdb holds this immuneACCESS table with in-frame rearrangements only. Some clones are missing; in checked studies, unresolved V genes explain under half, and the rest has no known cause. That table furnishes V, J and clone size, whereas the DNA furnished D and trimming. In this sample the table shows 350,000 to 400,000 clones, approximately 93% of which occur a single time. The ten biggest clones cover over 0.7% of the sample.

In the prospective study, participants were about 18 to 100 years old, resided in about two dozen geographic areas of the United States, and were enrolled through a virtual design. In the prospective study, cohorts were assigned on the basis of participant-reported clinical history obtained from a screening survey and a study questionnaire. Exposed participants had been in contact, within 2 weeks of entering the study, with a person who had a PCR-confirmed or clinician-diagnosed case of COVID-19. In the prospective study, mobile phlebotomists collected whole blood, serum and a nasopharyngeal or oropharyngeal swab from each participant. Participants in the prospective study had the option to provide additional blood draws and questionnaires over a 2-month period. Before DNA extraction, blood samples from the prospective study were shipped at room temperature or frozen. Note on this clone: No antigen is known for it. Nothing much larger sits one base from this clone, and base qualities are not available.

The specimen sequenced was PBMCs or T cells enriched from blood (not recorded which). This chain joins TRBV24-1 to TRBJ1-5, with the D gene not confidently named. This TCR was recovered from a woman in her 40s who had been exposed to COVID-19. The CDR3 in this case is CATRESPVGVQPQHF. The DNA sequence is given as TGTGCCACCAGAGAGAGCCCAGTGGGCGTTCAGCCCCAGCATTTT.